A single sample is the source of the 32 T cell receptor beta chains below, sequenced in a study of blood T cell repertoires in COVID-19. TCRdb keeps only in-frame clones here, not all; method: immunoSEQ multiplex PCR. The data show around 100,000 clones, about 86% seen once. The sequenced sample consisted of peripheral blood. Receptors were obtained from a human donor in a cohort sampled during active COVID-19.

This chain joins TRBV19 and TRBJ1-4, with D possibly being TRBD1 (5 bases). V gave up 5 bases and J gave up 7 bases, with 8 bases separating them. Per the germline V gene, CDR1 is LNHDA and CDR2 is SQIVND (reference sequence). This CDR3 is 12 amino acids long. The CDR3 here is CASSGQTEKLFF. The CDR3 DNA sequence: TGTGCCAGTAGTGGACAAACTGAAAAACTGTTTTTT.

The rearrangement uses TRBV21-1 and TRBJ2-1; the D call in the table, TRBD2, was not verified against the DNA. TRBV21-1 is an annotated pseudogene. This CDR3 has 16 amino acids. The CDR3 protein is CASSFPGLAGVYEQFF. The CDR3 nucleotides are TGTGCCAGCAGCTTCCCGGGACTAGCGGGAGTCTATGAGCAGTTCTTC.

The chain couples TRBV11-2 to TRBJ1-2; 8 nucleotides match TRBD1. The germline V gene has CDR1 SGHAT and CDR2 FQNNGV. This CDR3 is built from 16 residues. The junction had 13 bases not matched to a gene; V was cut back by 4 bases and J by 6 bases. The CDR3 region has the DNA TGTGCCAGCAGCTCCTCCCTGACAGGGGTGAGGAATGGCTACACCTTC. Translated: CASSSSLTGVRNGYTF. Drawing the rest from reference TRBV11-2 and TRBJ1-2, the complete variable domain is EAGVAQSPRYKIIEKRQSVAFWCNPISGHATLYWYQQILGQGPKLLIQFQNNGVVDDSQLPKDRFSAERLKGVDSTLKIQPAKLEDSAVYLCASSSSLTGVRNGYTFGSGTRLTVV.

V is TRBV7-6 and J is TRBJ1-1, with a weak D call TRBD1 (6 bases). With 3 bases removed from V and 8 bases from J, the gap between germline ends came to 10 bases. The CDR3 loop spans 12 amino acids. Germline assignment: CDR1 SGHVS and CDR2 FNYEAQ. The DNA of the CDR3 is TGTGCCAGCAGCTTCGGGGGGGCAGAAGCTTTCTTT. Encoded protein: CASSFGGAEAFF.

J is TRBJ1-1 and V is TRBV5-4, with D perhaps matching TRBD1 (5 bases). Trimming stripped 3 bases from V and 1 base from J, with 13 bases between. The CDR3 is 15 residues long. CDR1 and CDR2 (germline): SGHNT, YYREEE (reference sequence). Written as DNA, the CDR3 is TGTGCCAGCAGCTCAGGCAGGGTGGGGAACACTGAAGCTTTCTTT. Its translation: CASSSGRVGNTEAFF.

V and J are TRBV15 and TRBJ2-1; D ambiguous. Germline V gene sequence: CDR1 LNHNV, CDR2 YYDKDF (reference sequence). The CDR3 covers 13 residues. V shed 0 bases and J shed 10 bases, with 10 bases lying between them. CDR3 nucleotide sequence: TGTGCCACCAGCAGAGATGGAGTTGGGGAGCAGTTCTTC. It codes for CATSRDGVGEQFF.

The chain carries TRBV3-1 (or the pseudogene TRBV3-2) and TRBJ2-2, with 8 positions matching TRBD2. The germline CDR1 and CDR2 sequences are LGHDT and YNNKEL (reference sequence). The CDR3 consists of 15 residues. V lost 3 bases to trimming and J lost 6 bases; unmatched junction nucleotides: 6. CDR3 coding DNA: TGTGCCAGCAGCCAGGGGACTAGTAACGCCGGGGAGCTGTTTTTT. This gives the protein CASSQGTSNAGELFF.

The rearrangement links TRBV3-1 (or the pseudogene TRBV3-2) to TRBJ2-7; TRBD2 agrees at 7 bases. Germline CDR1 is LGHDT and CDR2 is YNNKEL (reference sequence). V lost 0 bases, J lost 3 bases, and 5 bases stayed unmatched. The CDR3 sequence is 15 residues long. The CDR3 loop is CASSQEWQRDYEQYF. The CDR3 nucleotides read TGTGCCAGCAGCCAAGAGTGGCAGCGGGACTACGAGCAGTACTTC.

The chain links TRBV6-5 to TRBJ2-7, with 7 positions matching TRBD1. Germline CDR1 reads MNHEY; CDR2 reads SVGAGI. V gave up 5 bases and J gave up 9 bases; unmatched junction bases: 16. The length of the CDR3 is 15 residues. CDR3 protein: CASSRQGNHYERQYF. In DNA form, the CDR3 reads TGTGCCAGCAGTCGACAGGGAAATCACTACGAGCGGCAGTACTTC.

The table lists this clone with a count of one. The genes are TRBV6-6 and TRBJ2-3; 9 bases map to TRBD2. Germline CDR1 MNHNY, CDR2 SVGAGI (reference sequence). The ends lost 2 bases at V and 2 bases at J; junction bases unmatched: 5. This CDR3 has 16 residues. The CDR3 loop reads CASSYGRGGVTDTQYF. CDR3 DNA sequence: TGTGCCAGCAGTTACGGTCGCGGGGGGGTCACAGATACGCAGTATTTT.

The rearrangement joins TRBV7-9 to TRBJ1-1; D remains unclear. This CDR3 is built from 14 residues. The germline V and J ends were trimmed by 1 base and 2 bases, with 8 bases remaining between them. Germline loops: CDR1 SEHNR, CDR2 FQNEAQ (reference sequence). CDR3 protein: CASSLESGNTEAFF. DNA for the CDR3: TGTGCCAGCAGCTTAGAGTCGGGAAACACTGAAGCTTTCTTT.

The gene calls are TRBV27 and TRBJ1-1; 7 bases are shared with TRBD1. The V gene end was trimmed by 10 bases and the J gene end by 3 bases; junction bases not matched to a gene: 5. Germline CDR1 reads MNHEY; CDR2 reads SMNVEV (reference sequence). There are 12 residues in the CDR3. This CDR3 is CAKGTADTEAFF. The CDR3 DNA sequence: TGTGCCAAAGGGACAGCCGACACTGAAGCTTTCTTT.

The J gene is TRBJ2-3, the V gene TRBV6-6; TRBD1 is a possible D gene (6 bases). The V and J ends lost 2 bases and 3 bases respectively, with 9 bases between them. Per germline, CDR1 MNHNY and CDR2 SVGAGI (reference sequence). The CDR3 runs 14 residues. The chain's CDR3 is CASSYGQSTDTQYF. In nucleotides, the CDR3 is TGTGCCAGCAGTTACGGACAGTCAACAGATACGCAGTATTTT.

The chain is built from TRBV11-2 and TRBJ2-7; 7 bases align to TRBD1. Germline V gives CDR1 SGHAT, CDR2 FQNNGV. The CDR3 has 15 amino acids. After removal of 0 bases from V and 0 bases from J, the junction contained 2 bases not matched to a gene. CDR3 sequence (DNA): TGTGCCAGCAGCTTAGAAGGGACAGTCTCCTACGAGCAGTACTTC. Its translation: CASSLEGTVSYEQYF.

This clone appeared a single time. This chain joins TRBV15 and TRBJ2-5, with D possibly TRBD1 on 5 matching bases. The germline CDR1 and CDR2 sequences are LNHNV and YYDKDF (reference sequence). V was pared by 0 bases and J by 5 bases, with 13 bases between. There are 15 residues in the CDR3. CDR3 sequence: CATSRDLQGAETQYF. The CDR3 DNA is TGTGCCACCAGCAGAGATCTACAAGGGGCGGAGACCCAGTACTTC.

The chain is built from TRBV5-4 and TRBJ2-3, with a possible D match to TRBD2 (6 bases). CDR1 is SGHNT and CDR2 is YYREEE in the germline V gene (reference sequence). The V and J ends lost 2 bases and 1 base respectively, with 8 bases between them. This CDR3 has 14 residues. For the CDR3, the DNA is TGTGCCAGCAGCTTTGGCGGGGGCACAGATACGCAGTATTTT. Amino acid sequence: CASSFGGGTDTQYF.

V gene TRBV7-8 combines with J gene TRBJ2-3; 9 positions match TRBD1. Looked up from germline, CDR1 is SGHVS and CDR2 is FQNEAQ. Trimming removed 8 bases from V and 2 bases from J; junction bases left unmatched: 11. The CDR3 is 16 residues long. The CDR3 protein is CASRLTGTGITDTQYF. The DNA of the CDR3 is TGTGCCAGCCGTCTAACCGGGACAGGGATCACAGATACGCAGTATTTT.

This chain uses TRBV6-5 with TRBJ2-7; possibly TRBD2 for D (6 bases). The germline V gene has CDR1 MNHEY and CDR2 SVGAGI. The CDR3 totals 16 residues. V was shortened by 1 base and J by 1 base, with 14 bases between the two germline ends. CDR3 region: CASSYFEGLDSYEQYF. For the CDR3, the DNA is TGTGCCAGCAGTTACTTCGAGGGACTCGATTCCTACGAGCAGTACTTC.

The rearrangement uses TRBV11-2 and TRBJ2-2; 9 bases are shared with TRBD2. The germline V gene has CDR1 SGHAT and CDR2 FQNNGV. This CDR3 comprises 16 residues. V shed 6 bases and J 3 bases; nucleotides not matched to a gene: 8. CDR3 in amino acids: CASSILAGLYTGELFF. The CDR3 DNA reads as TGTGCCAGCAGTATACTAGCGGGTCTATACACCGGGGAGCTGTTTTTT.

The CDR3 sequence: CASSYPETNTEAFF. CDR3 sequence (DNA): TGTGCCAGCAGTTACCCGGAGACGAACACTGAAGCTTTCTTT. The rearrangement links TRBV6-6 to TRBJ1-1, with D unresolved. The V end lost 2 bases, the J end lost 1 base, and 8 bases lay between the germline ends. This CDR3 contains 14 residues. Germline CDR1 and CDR2: MNHNY and SVGAGI (reference sequence).

The rearrangement links TRBV2 to TRBJ2-7; TRBD2 agrees at 7 bases. V dropped 8 bases and J dropped 5; count of bases not matched to a gene: 6. CDR1 is SNHLY and CDR2 is FYNNEI in the germline V gene. There are 12 residues in the CDR3. CDR3 in DNA: TGTGCCAGCGGGAGGGTTCTCAACGAGCAGTACTTC. It yields the protein CASGRVLNEQYF.

In its sample, this clone was seen once. V is TRBV6-4 and J is TRBJ2-3; 11 positions match TRBD1. CDR3 length equals 16 residues. The germline V gene encodes CDR1 MRHNA and CDR2 SNTAGT. V shed 0 bases and J 6 bases; nucleotides not matched to a gene: 5. CDR3 nucleotide sequence: TGTGCCAGCAGTGACTCTGGGACAGGGGGACATGATACGCAGTATTTT. This gives the protein CASSDSGTGGHDTQYF.

This chain joins TRBV13 and TRBJ2-1; unclear D gene. Germline CDR1 is PRHDT and CDR2 is FYEKMQ (reference sequence). V shed 5 bases and J shed 6 bases, with 5 bases lying between them. This CDR3 region has 11 residues. CDR3 in amino acids: CASSKLNEQFF. CDR3 coding DNA: TGTGCCAGCAGCAAACTCAATGAGCAGTTCTTC.

The chain is built from TRBV4-2 and TRBJ2-7, with 9 bases aligning to TRBD2. Trimming at V came to 1 base and at J to 3 bases, leaving 7 bases not matched to a gene. The germline CDR1 and CDR2 sequences are LGHNA and YNFKEQ. The CDR3 is made up of 16 amino acids. This CDR3 is CASSQGGTAGGYEQYF. For the CDR3, the DNA is TGTGCCAGCAGCCAAGGAGGAACAGCGGGAGGCTACGAGCAGTACTTC.

The chain has TRBV14 and TRBJ2-5; the match to TRBD1 covers 12 bases. Germline V gene lookup returns CDR1 SGHDN and CDR2 FVKESK. V lost 4 bases and J lost 4; bases outside the gene matches: 7. The CDR3 consists of 16 residues. The CDR3 DNA follows: TGTGCCAGCAGCCCTAGGGGACAGGGGGCATCAGAGACCCAGTACTTC. This translates into CASSPRGQGASETQYF.

The chain combines TRBV28 with TRBJ1-2; possibly TRBD1 for D (5 bases). Germline V CDR1 and CDR2: MDHEN, SYDVKM. The CDR3 length is 15 residues. The V end lost 6 bases, the J end lost 4 bases, and 18 bases lay between the germline ends. The CDR3 is CASRAPDTVVYGYTF. The CDR3, as DNA: TGTGCCAGCAGGGCACCGGACACCGTGGTCTATGGCTACACCTTC.

V gene TRBV24-1 combines with J gene TRBJ2-6, with D hard to call. V lost 4 bases and J 0 bases, leaving 6 bases between the germline ends. Germline assignment: CDR1 KGHDR and CDR2 SFDVKD. The CDR3 extends over 15 amino acids. The CDR3 DNA reads TGTGCCACCAGTGACCCGAGCTCTGGGGCCAACGTCCTGACTTTC. Translating gives CATSDPSSGANVLTF.

This clone was picked up one time. The chain is built from TRBV7-8 and TRBJ2-2, with D possibly matching TRBD1 (5 bases). Looked up from germline, CDR1 is SGHVS and CDR2 is FQNEAQ. This CDR3 spans 14 amino acids. Trimming took off 5 bases at V and 3 bases at J, with 10 bases between the two ends. The DNA of the CDR3 is TGTGCCAGCAGCATATCCAGGGACACCGGGGAGCTGTTTTTT. Its translation: CASSISRDTGELFF. Full variable domain (missing parts from reference TRBV7-8 and TRBJ2-2): GAGVSQSPRYKVAKRGQDVALRCDPISGHVSLFWYQQALGQGPEFLTYFQNEAQLDKSGLPSDRFFAERPEGSVSTLKIQRTQQEDSAVYLCASSISRDTGELFFGEGSRLTVL.

J is TRBJ1-2 and V is TRBV5-6; maybe TRBD1 (5 bases). V was clipped by 3 bases and J by 1 base, with 16 bases between them. This CDR3 comprises 16 residues. CDR1 and CDR2 (germline): SGHDT, YYEEEE. Here the CDR3 reads CASSWGRERINYGYTF. The CDR3 nucleotides are TGTGCCAGCAGCTGGGGCAGGGAACGGATTAACTATGGCTACACCTTC.

The rearrangement uses TRBV2 and TRBJ2-2; TRBD2 aligns across 15 bases. The length of the CDR3 is 14 residues. Germline CDR1 and CDR2: SNHLY and FYNNEI. The junction had 2 bases not matched to a gene; V was cut back by 8 bases and J by 7 bases. CDR3 DNA sequence: TGTGCCAGCGGACTAGCGGGAGGGCGCGGGGAGCTGTTTTTT. Residues: CASGLAGGRGELFF.

The chain has TRBV5-5 and TRBJ1-6; 10 bases are a match to TRBD1. The CDR3 has 15 amino acids. V trimming: 0 bases; J trimming: 9 bases; junction bases outside the gene matches: 3. Germline CDR1 is SGHKS and CDR2 is YYEKEE (reference sequence). As DNA, the CDR3 is TGTGCCAGCAGCTTGGGAGGGACAGGGGCTTCACCCCTCCACTTT. Protein: CASSLGGTGASPLHF.

DNA of the CDR3: TGCGCCAGCAGCTTGGGGACTAGCGGGAAAGAGACCCAGTACTTC. It specifies CASSLGTSGKETQYF. The gene calls are TRBV5-1 and TRBJ2-5; TRBD2 aligns across 12 bases. The germline gives CDR1 SGHRS, CDR2 YFSETQ. V shed 0 bases and J 3 bases; nucleotides not matched to a gene: 0. The CDR3 is 15 residues long.